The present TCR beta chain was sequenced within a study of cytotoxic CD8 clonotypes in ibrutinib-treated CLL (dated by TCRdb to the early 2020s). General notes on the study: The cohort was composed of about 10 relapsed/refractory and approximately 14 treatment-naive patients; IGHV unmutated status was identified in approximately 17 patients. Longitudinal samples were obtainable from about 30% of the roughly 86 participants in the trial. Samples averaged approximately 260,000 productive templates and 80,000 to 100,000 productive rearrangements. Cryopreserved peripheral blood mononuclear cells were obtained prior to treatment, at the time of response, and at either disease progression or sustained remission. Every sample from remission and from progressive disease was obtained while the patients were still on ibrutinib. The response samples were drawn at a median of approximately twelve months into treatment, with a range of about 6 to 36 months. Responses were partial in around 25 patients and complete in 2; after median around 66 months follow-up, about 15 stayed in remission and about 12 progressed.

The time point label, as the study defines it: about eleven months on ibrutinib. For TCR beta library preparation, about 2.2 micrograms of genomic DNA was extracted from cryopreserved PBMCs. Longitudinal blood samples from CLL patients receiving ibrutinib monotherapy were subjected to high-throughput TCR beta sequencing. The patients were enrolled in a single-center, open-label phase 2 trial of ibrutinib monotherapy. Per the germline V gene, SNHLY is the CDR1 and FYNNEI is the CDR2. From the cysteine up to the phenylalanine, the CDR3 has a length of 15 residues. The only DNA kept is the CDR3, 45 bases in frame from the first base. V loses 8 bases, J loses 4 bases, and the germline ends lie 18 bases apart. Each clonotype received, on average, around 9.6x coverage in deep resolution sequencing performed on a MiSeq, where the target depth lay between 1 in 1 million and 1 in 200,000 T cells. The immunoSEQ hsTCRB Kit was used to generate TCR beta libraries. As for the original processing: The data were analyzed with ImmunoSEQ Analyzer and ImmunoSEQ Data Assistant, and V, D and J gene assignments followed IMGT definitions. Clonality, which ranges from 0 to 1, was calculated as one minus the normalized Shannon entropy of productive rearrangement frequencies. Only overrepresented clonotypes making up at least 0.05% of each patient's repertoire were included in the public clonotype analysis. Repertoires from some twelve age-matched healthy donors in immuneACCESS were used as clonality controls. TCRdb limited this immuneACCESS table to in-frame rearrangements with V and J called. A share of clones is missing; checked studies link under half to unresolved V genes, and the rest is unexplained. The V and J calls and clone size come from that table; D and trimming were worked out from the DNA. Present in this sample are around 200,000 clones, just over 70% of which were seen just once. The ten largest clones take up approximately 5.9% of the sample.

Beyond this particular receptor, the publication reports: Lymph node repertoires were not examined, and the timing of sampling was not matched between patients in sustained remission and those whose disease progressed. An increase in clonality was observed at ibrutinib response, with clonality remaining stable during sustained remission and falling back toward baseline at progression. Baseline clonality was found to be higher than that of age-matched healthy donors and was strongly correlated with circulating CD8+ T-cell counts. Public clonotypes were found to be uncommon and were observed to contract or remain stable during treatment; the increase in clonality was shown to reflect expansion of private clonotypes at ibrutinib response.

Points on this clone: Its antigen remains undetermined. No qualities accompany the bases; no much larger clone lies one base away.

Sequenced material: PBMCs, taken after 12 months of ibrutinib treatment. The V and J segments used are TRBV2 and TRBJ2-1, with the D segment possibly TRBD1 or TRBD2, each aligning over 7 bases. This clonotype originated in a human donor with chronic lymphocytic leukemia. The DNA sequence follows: TGTGCCAGCCCTCGGGGAGGGGGCTGGTACAATGAGCAGTTCTTC. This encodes CASPRGGGWYNEQFF. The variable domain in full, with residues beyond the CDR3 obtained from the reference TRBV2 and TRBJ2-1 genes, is EPEVTQTPSHQVTQMGQEVILRCVPISNHLYFYWYRQILGQKVEFLVSFYNNEISEKSEIFDDQFSVERPDGSNFTLKIRSTKLEDSAMYFCASPRGGGWYNEQFFGPGTRLTVL.